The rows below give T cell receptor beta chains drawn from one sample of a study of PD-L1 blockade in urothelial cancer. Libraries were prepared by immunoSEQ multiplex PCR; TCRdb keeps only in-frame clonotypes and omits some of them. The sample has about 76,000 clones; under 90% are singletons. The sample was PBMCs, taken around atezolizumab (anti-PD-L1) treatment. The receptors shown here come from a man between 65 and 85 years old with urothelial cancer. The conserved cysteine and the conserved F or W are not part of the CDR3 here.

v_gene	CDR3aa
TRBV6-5	ASSLSGSSYNEQF
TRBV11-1	ASSLAQGGPAQY
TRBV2	ASSGDRDNEQF
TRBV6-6	ASSYEVGTEAF
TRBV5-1	ASSLGQDYGYT
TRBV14	ASSQAPGYGYT
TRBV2	ASRGTGQTQY
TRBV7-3	ASSSGAGETQY
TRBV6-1	ASRPFGGGYEQY
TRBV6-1	ASGTVWGYT
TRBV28	ASSLSVNNEQF
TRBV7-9	ASSLGQGTTEAF
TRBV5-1	ASSLGDRDTEAF
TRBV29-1	SALSSYEQY
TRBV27	ASSLSNRLYEQY
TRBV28	ASSFSGVGTGELF
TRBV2	ASSWTGGPGELF
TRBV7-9	ASSLARWPGTDTQY
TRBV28	ASSLAGLAGNEQF
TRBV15	ATSGQGQLNEKLF
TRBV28	ASSFPSLSGNTIY
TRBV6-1	ASSGRQGGPTEAF
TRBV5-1	ASSFAPGDTQY
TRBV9	ASSPTSGRAFNEQF
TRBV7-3	ASSQPGLAGGGIF
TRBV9	ASSVASYPGGTDTQY
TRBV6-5	ATQNKNTEAF
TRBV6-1	ASSELSGRAGEQY